A selection of T cell receptor beta chains follows, all from one sample in a study of T cells after yellow fever vaccination. TCRdb re-analysed the 5' RACE reads in MiXCR, keeping a single row per CDR3 protein. Of about 580,000 distinct CDR3 sequences detected, less than 20% appear once; the ten largest clones hold approximately 15%. Material: PBMCs, obtained around 5 days after the first yellow fever vaccination. The receptors here all came from a man between 18 and 35 years old who received the YFV17D yellow fever vaccine. Each CDR3 is given with its conserved first and last residue. A D gene is named only where the DNA matches it firmly. Clone size is shown for a subset of rows, as once, few, many or a class of expanded clone.

V gene: TRBV5-1
D gene: -
J gene: TRBJ1-4
clone size: few
CDR3 length: 14
CDR3 protein: CASSLGDSNEKLFF
CDR3 DNA: TGCGCCAGCAGCTTGGGCGACAGTAATGAAAAACTGTTTTTT

V gene: TRBV21-1
D gene: -
J gene: TRBJ1-6
clone size: few
CDR3 length: 17
CDR3 protein: CASSNALGGTHNSPLHF
CDR3 DNA: TGTGCCAGCAGCAATGCCCTAGGGGGGACCCATAATTCACCCCTCCACTTT

V gene: TRBV20-1
D gene: TRBD1
J gene: TRBJ1-5
clone size: few
CDR3 length: 15
CDR3 protein: CSARRTGGLDQPQHF
CDR3 DNA: TGCAGTGCTAGACGGACAGGGGGCCTAGATCAGCCCCAGCATTTT

V gene: TRBV7-3
D gene: -
J gene: TRBJ2-5
clone size: -
CDR3 length: 15
CDR3 protein: CASSLGTSSQETQYF
CDR3 DNA: TGTGCCAGCAGCTTAGGGACGAGTTCTCAAGAGACCCAGTACTTC

V gene: TRBV30
D gene: -
J gene: TRBJ2-7
clone size: -
CDR3 length: 11
CDR3 protein: CAWRPQGEQYF
CDR3 DNA: TGTGCCTGGAGGCCCCAGGGCGAGCAGTACTTC

V gene: TRBV9
D gene: TRBD1
J gene: TRBJ2-7
clone size: few
CDR3 length: 15
CDR3 protein: CASSGAGTGTDEQYF
CDR3 DNA: TGTGCCAGCAGCGGGGCCGGGACAGGCACCGACGAGCAGTACTTC

V gene: TRBV11-2
D gene: TRBD1
J gene: TRBJ2-6
clone size: -
CDR3 length: 17
CDR3 protein: CVSSLIQGTRGANVLTF
CDR3 DNA: TGTGTCAGCAGCTTGATACAGGGGACGCGCGGGGCCAACGTCCTGACTTTC

V gene: TRBV7-3
D gene: -
J gene: TRBJ1-1
clone size: few
CDR3 length: 12
CDR3 protein: CASSLSGGKAFF
CDR3 DNA: TGTGCCAGCAGCTTAAGTGGGGGGAAAGCTTTCTTT

V gene: TRBV10-3
D gene: -
J gene: TRBJ2-2
clone size: -
CDR3 length: 14
CDR3 protein: CAIRASANTGELFF
CDR3 DNA: TGTGCCATCAGGGCCAGCGCGAACACCGGGGAGCTGTTTTTT

V gene: TRBV11-2
D gene: TRBD1
J gene: TRBJ2-1
clone size: -
CDR3 length: 15
CDR3 protein: CASSFTGGVGNEQFF
CDR3 DNA: TGTGCCAGCAGCTTTACAGGGGGAGTTGGCAATGAGCAGTTCTTC

V gene: TRBV29-1
D gene: -
J gene: TRBJ2-5
clone size: few
CDR3 length: 11
CDR3 protein: CSVEGVGTQYF
CDR3 DNA: TGCAGCGTCGAGGGCGTCGGGACCCAGTACTTC

V gene: TRBV6-1
D gene: -
J gene: TRBJ2-1
clone size: few
CDR3 length: 13
CDR3 protein: CASSPGRTAEQFF
CDR3 DNA: TGTGCCAGCAGTCCGGGACGGACAGCGGAGCAGTTCTTC

V gene: TRBV11-1
D gene: -
J gene: TRBJ2-3
clone size: -
CDR3 length: 17
CDR3 protein: CASSVSNRERSADTQYF
CDR3 DNA: TGTGCCAGCAGCGTATCTAACAGGGAGCGGTCCGCAGATACGCAGTATTTT

V gene: TRBV15
D gene: -
J gene: TRBJ1-2
clone size: -
CDR3 length: 14
CDR3 protein: CATSREGSNYGYTF
CDR3 DNA: TGTGCCACCAGCAGAGAGGGGTCTAACTATGGCTACACCTTC

V gene: TRBV12-3/TRBV12-4
D gene: TRBD1
J gene: TRBJ2-2
clone size: -
CDR3 length: 18
CDR3 protein: CASSSPRTGKPNTGELFF
CDR3 DNA: TGTGCCAGCAGTTCGCCGAGGACAGGCAAACCGAACACCGGGGAGCTGTTTTTT

V gene: TRBV7-2
D gene: TRBD2
J gene: TRBJ2-7
clone size: -
CDR3 length: 17
CDR3 protein: CASSSGTSGGSNYEQYF
CDR3 DNA: TGTGCCAGCAGCTCGGGGACTAGCGGGGGAAGTAACTACGAGCAGTACTTC

V gene: TRBV6-5
D gene: -
J gene: TRBJ1-2
clone size: few
CDR3 length: 14
CDR3 protein: CASSSVSAYYGYTF
CDR3 DNA: TGTGCCAGCAGTTCCGTTAGCGCGTACTATGGCTACACCTTC

V gene: TRBV12-3/TRBV12-4
D gene: -
J gene: TRBJ1-2
clone size: few
CDR3 length: 12
CDR3 protein: CASSFGQYGYTF
CDR3 DNA: TGTGCCAGCAGTTTCGGACAGTATGGCTACACCTTC

V gene: TRBV5-1
D gene: -
J gene: TRBJ1-1
clone size: few
CDR3 length: 14
CDR3 protein: CASSRDGSNTEAFF
CDR3 DNA: TGCGCCAGCAGCCGGGACGGATCGAACACTGAAGCTTTCTTT

V gene: TRBV5-1
D gene: -
J gene: TRBJ2-7
clone size: few
CDR3 length: 14
CDR3 protein: CASSLIASSYEQYF
CDR3 DNA: TGCGCCAGCAGCTTAATAGCGAGCTCCTACGAGCAGTACTTC

V gene: TRBV5-1
D gene: -
J gene: TRBJ1-1
clone size: few
CDR3 length: 13
CDR3 protein: CASSPPQSSEAFF
CDR3 DNA: TGCGCCAGCAGCCCCCCCCAGAGTTCTGAAGCTTTCTTT

V gene: TRBV5-4
D gene: -
J gene: TRBJ2-1
clone size: few
CDR3 length: 14
CDR3 protein: CASSFTGARNEQFF
CDR3 DNA: TGTGCCAGCAGCTTCACGGGGGCGCGAAATGAGCAGTTCTTC

V gene: TRBV20-1
D gene: -
J gene: TRBJ1-1
clone size: many
CDR3 length: 11
CDR3 protein: CSARSNTEAFF
CDR3 DNA: TGCAGTGCTAGGTCTAACACTGAAGCTTTCTTT

V gene: TRBV6-6
D gene: TRBD2
J gene: TRBJ2-1
clone size: few
CDR3 length: 13
CDR3 protein: CASSPPPSGLQFF
CDR3 DNA: TGTGCCAGCAGTCCCCCCCCTAGCGGACTGCAGTTCTTC

V gene: TRBV12-3/TRBV12-4
D gene: -
J gene: TRBJ1-1
clone size: -
CDR3 length: 14
CDR3 protein: CASSGVSRNTEAFF
CDR3 DNA: TGTGCCAGCAGTGGGGTCTCGAGGAACACTGAAGCTTTCTTT

V gene: TRBV5-1
D gene: -
J gene: TRBJ2-7
clone size: few
CDR3 length: 15
CDR3 protein: CASSTTPGSSYEQYF
CDR3 DNA: TGCGCCAGCAGCACTACCCCCGGGAGTTCCTACGAGCAGTACTTC

V gene: TRBV7-8
D gene: TRBD1
J gene: TRBJ1-1
clone size: -
CDR3 length: 16
CDR3 protein: CASSLYGTASGTEAFF
CDR3 DNA: TGTGCCAGCAGCTTATACGGGACAGCGTCAGGCACTGAAGCTTTCTTT

V gene: TRBV5-4
D gene: TRBD2
J gene: TRBJ2-2
clone size: -
CDR3 length: 19
CDR3 protein: CASSFRMGLAGGTTGELFF
CDR3 DNA: TGTGCCAGCAGCTTCCGGATGGGTCTAGCGGGGGGCACCACCGGGGAGCTGTTTTTT

V gene: TRBV4-1
D gene: -
J gene: TRBJ1-2
clone size: -
CDR3 length: 17
CDR3 protein: CASSQDWESAFQYGYTF
CDR3 DNA: TGCGCCAGCAGCCAAGATTGGGAGTCCGCCTTCCAATATGGCTACACCTTC

V gene: TRBV10-2
D gene: TRBD1
J gene: TRBJ2-7
clone size: -
CDR3 length: 14
CDR3 protein: CASSYRDRVNEQYF
CDR3 DNA: TGCGCCAGCAGTTACCGGGACAGGGTTAACGAGCAGTACTTC

V gene: TRBV20-1
D gene: TRBD2
J gene: TRBJ2-1
clone size: -
CDR3 length: 16
CDR3 protein: CSARRGGGGTNNEQFF
CDR3 DNA: TGCAGTGCTAGGAGGGGTGGCGGGGGAACCAACAATGAGCAGTTCTTC

V gene: TRBV5-1
D gene: -
J gene: TRBJ2-5
clone size: -
CDR3 length: 14
CDR3 protein: CASSPRLEQETQYF
CDR3 DNA: TGCGCCAGCAGCCCTAGACTCGAACAAGAGACCCAGTACTTC

V gene: TRBV27
D gene: TRBD1
J gene: TRBJ1-1
clone size: -
CDR3 length: 14
CDR3 protein: CASSRRTGKGEAFF
CDR3 DNA: TGTGCCAGCAGTCGTCGGACAGGGAAGGGTGAAGCTTTCTTT

V gene: TRBV5-5
D gene: -
J gene: TRBJ1-1
clone size: few
CDR3 length: 15
CDR3 protein: CASSLVGFRGTEAFF
CDR3 DNA: TGTGCCAGCAGCTTGGTCGGGTTCCGGGGCACTGAAGCTTTCTTT

V gene: TRBV12-3/TRBV12-4
D gene: -
J gene: TRBJ1-4
clone size: -
CDR3 length: 15
CDR3 protein: CASRGQRMEGEKLFF
CDR3 DNA: TGTGCCAGCAGAGGACAGAGAATGGAGGGTGAAAAACTGTTTTTT

V gene: TRBV4-3
D gene: -
J gene: TRBJ2-2
clone size: -
CDR3 length: 15
CDR3 protein: CASSQDLTLTRELFF
CDR3 DNA: TGCGCCAGCAGCCAAGATTTGACCCTGACCAGGGAGCTGTTTTTT

V gene: TRBV2
D gene: -
J gene: TRBJ1-5
clone size: -
CDR3 length: 16
CDR3 protein: CASSEVGLYSNQPQHF
CDR3 DNA: TGTGCCAGCAGTGAGGTCGGGCTGTATAGCAATCAGCCCCAGCATTTT

V gene: TRBV7-8
D gene: TRBD1
J gene: TRBJ1-5
clone size: few
CDR3 length: 18
CDR3 protein: CASSPDRGTRYSNQPQHF
CDR3 DNA: TGTGCCAGCAGCCCCGACAGGGGGACCAGATATAGCAATCAGCCCCAGCATTTT

V gene: TRBV5-1
D gene: TRBD1
J gene: TRBJ1-1
clone size: -
CDR3 length: 15
CDR3 protein: CASSVLRGGKTEAFF
CDR3 DNA: TGCGCCAGCAGCGTCCTCAGGGGGGGGAAAACTGAAGCTTTCTTT

V gene: TRBV7-9
D gene: -
J gene: TRBJ1-2
clone size: few
CDR3 length: 14
CDR3 protein: CASSFWDPHYGYTF
CDR3 DNA: TGTGCCAGCAGCTTTTGGGACCCACATTATGGCTACACCTTC

V gene: TRBV4-1
D gene: -
J gene: TRBJ2-1
clone size: few
CDR3 length: 15
CDR3 protein: CASSQHKTRYNEQFF
CDR3 DNA: TGCGCCAGCAGCCAACATAAGACTAGGTACAATGAGCAGTTCTTC

V gene: TRBV5-6
D gene: TRBD1
J gene: TRBJ2-5
clone size: -
CDR3 length: 16
CDR3 protein: CASSSPDRGLQETQYF
CDR3 DNA: TGTGCCAGCAGCTCGCCGGACAGGGGGCTCCAAGAGACCCAGTACTTC

V gene: TRBV30
D gene: -
J gene: TRBJ1-1
clone size: once
CDR3 length: 15
CDR3 protein: CAWIWDLPGTTEAFF
CDR3 DNA: TGTGCCTGGATCTGGGACCTCCCTGGGACCACTGAAGCTTTCTTT

V gene: TRBV29-1
D gene: TRBD1
J gene: TRBJ2-7
clone size: -
CDR3 length: 13
CDR3 protein: CSVGTGKSYEQYF
CDR3 DNA: TGCAGCGTCGGGACAGGCAAATCCTACGAGCAGTACTTC

V gene: TRBV5-1
D gene: TRBD1
J gene: TRBJ1-5
clone size: many
CDR3 length: 14
CDR3 protein: CASSLQQGVQPQHF
CDR3 DNA: TGCGCCAGCAGCTTGCAACAGGGGGTTCAGCCCCAGCATTTT

V gene: TRBV29-1
D gene: TRBD1
J gene: TRBJ2-5
clone size: many
CDR3 length: 12
CDR3 protein: CSVLTGGETQYF
CDR3 DNA: TGCAGCGTTCTGACAGGGGGGGAGACCCAGTACTTC